This entry lists 11 T cell receptor beta chains sequenced from one sample in a study of cytomegalovirus exposure and HLA in healthy donors. 13 Jbeta primers and 60 Vbeta primers were used for the PCR. Using immunoSEQ multiplex PCR, the repertoire was profiled, and TCRdb retains in-frame clones only, with some absent. In the table there are about 200,000 clones, roughly 83% of which are singletons. Sequencing input: PBMCs. Receptors were obtained from a male donor in good health and CMV-seropositive.

This sequence joins TRBV29-1 and TRBJ2-3; a weak D match, TRBD2 (6 bases). The CDR3 is made up of 15 amino acids. CDR1 is SQVTM and CDR2 is ANQGSEA in the germline V gene. Trimming stripped 7 bases from V and 2 bases from J, with 19 bases between. CDR3 DNA sequence: TGCAGCGCCGTCCGAAACGCGGGACTCACAGATACGCAGTATTTT. This translates into CSAVRNAGLTDTQYF.

This clone was counted a few times. The CDR3 nucleotides are TGTGCCAGCGCGAAACAGGGTATCTCCCATGGCTACACCTTC. It translates to CASAKQGISHGYTF. This chain joins TRBV2 and TRBJ1-2, with D perhaps matching TRBD1 (6 bases). The CDR3 extends over 14 amino acids. The V and J ends lost 8 bases and 6 bases respectively, with 19 bases between them. Germline V gene data show CDR1 as SNHLY and CDR2 as FYNNEI.

V gene TRBV19 combines with J gene TRBJ2-3; D might be TRBD2 (6 bases). Trimming removed 5 bases from V and 0 bases from J, with 12 bases in between. The CDR3 extends over 15 amino acids. Germline V lookup: CDR1 LNHDA, CDR2 SQIVND (reference sequence). Written as DNA, the CDR3 is TGTGCCAGTAGTGAGGGCGGGGCTAGCACAGATACGCAGTATTTT. This encodes CASSEGGASTDTQYF.

The V and J genes are TRBV9 and TRBJ2-7; TRBD1 agrees at 11 bases. This CDR3 region has 14 residues. Germline CDR1 SGDLS, CDR2 YYNGEE. V gave up 3 bases and J gave up 4 bases; unmatched junction bases: 3. The CDR3 is CASSAGQGVYEQYF. In nucleotides, the CDR3 is TGTGCCAGCAGCGCGGGACAGGGGGTGTACGAGCAGTACTTC.

The gene calls are TRBV27 and TRBJ1-1; 7 positions match TRBD1. The CDR3 extends over 15 amino acids. From germline, CDR1 is MNHEY and CDR2 SMNVEV (reference sequence). After removal of 5 bases from V and 0 bases from J, the junction contained 6 bases not matched to a gene. CDR3 protein: CASSKDRVMNTEAFF. DNA for the CDR3: TGTGCCAGCAGTAAAGACAGGGTAATGAACACTGAAGCTTTCTTT.

This chain joins TRBV7-8 and TRBJ1-5, with a tentative D call TRBD1 (5 bases). The CDR3 extends over 14 amino acids. Germline CDR1 reads SGHVS; CDR2 reads FQNEAQ. Trimming left V 2 bases short and J 5 bases short, with 10 bases between. As DNA, the CDR3 is TGTGCCAGCAGCTTAAGGGGAGGGGATCAGCCCCAGCATTTT. This translates into CASSLRGGDQPQHF.

The genes are TRBV6-5 and TRBJ2-5, with 7 bases matching TRBD2. The J call is doubtful: the DNA matches TRBJ2-7 better. The CDR3 is 16 amino acids. Germline CDR1 is MNHEY and CDR2 is SVGAGI. CDR3 loop: CASSYSIYGGVNEQYF. Here the CDR3 DNA reads TGTGCCAGCAGTTACTCGATATATGGGGGGGTAAACGAGCAGTACTTC.

This rearrangement joins TRBV18 to TRBJ1-3, with unresolved D. Deletions cut 2 bases from V and 11 bases from J, with 7 bases between. The CDR3 contains 11 residues. The germline V gene encodes CDR1 KGHSH and CDR2 LQKENI. CDR3 amino acids: CASSPERSIYF. The CDR3 bases are TGTGCCAGCTCACCAGAGCGGTCCATATATTTT. The full variable domain, with the rest looked up from reference TRBV18 and TRBJ1-3, is NAGVMQNPRHLVRRRGQEARLRCSPMKGHSHVYWYRQLPEEGLKFMVYLQKENIIDESGMPKERFSAEFPKEGPSILRIQQVVRGDSAAYFCASSPERSIYFGEGSWLTVV.

The V and J genes are TRBV9 and TRBJ1-2; perhaps TRBD1 as D (5 bases). This CDR3 is built from 16 residues. Germline assignment: CDR1 SGDLS and CDR2 YYNGEE. V dropped 4 bases and J dropped 8 bases, with 24 bases sitting between them. CDR3: CASSLFMDRVEGGYTF. Here the CDR3 DNA reads TGTGCCAGCAGCCTATTCATGGACCGCGTGGAGGGGGGCTACACCTTC.

The chain links TRBV5-1 to TRBJ2-3; D is possibly TRBD2 (6 bases). Germline lookup yields CDR1 SGHRS and CDR2 YFSETQ. Trimming took 4 bases from V and 2 from J, leaving 23 bases between them. The CDR3 spans 18 residues. The chain's CDR3 is CASSTTRGAELATDTQYF. The CDR3, as DNA: TGCGCCAGCAGCACCACGCGGGGCGCGGAACTAGCCACAGATACGCAGTATTTT.

The gene calls are TRBV19 and TRBJ2-7; 10 nucleotides align to TRBD1. With V trimmed by 10 bases and J by 4 bases, 7 bases remained unmatched. Germline CDR1 and CDR2: LNHDA and SQIVND (reference sequence). This CDR3 spans 13 amino acids. The CDR3 is CATGQGENYEQYF. The DNA of the CDR3 is TGTGCCACAGGACAGGGGGAAAATTACGAGCAGTACTTC.